One and the same sample provided the 6 T cell receptor beta chains below, sequenced in a study of T cell responses to AZD1222 COVID-19 vaccine. TCRdb's copy holds only in-frame clones and misses some; the assay was immunoSEQ multiplex PCR. Here the sample spans about 160,000 clones, 92% being singletons. The sample in question was peripheral blood, obtained 28 days after the second AZD1222 dose. Every receptor here comes from an adult who received the AZD1222 COVID-19 vaccine.

The chain links TRBV27 to TRBJ2-7; 7 bases map to TRBD2. The CDR3 contains 17 residues. Germline V gives CDR1 MNHEY, CDR2 SMNVEV (reference sequence). The ends lost 0 bases at V and 0 bases at J; junction bases unmatched: 8. The CDR3 is CASSLSPVSGSSYEQYF. CDR3 DNA sequence: TGTGCCAGCAGTTTATCACCAGTTAGCGGGTCCTCCTACGAGCAGTACTTC.

This clone was seen once. The chain combines TRBV12-5 with TRBJ1-1, with TRBD1 matching 9 bases. Germline CDR1 and CDR2: LGHNT and FRNRAP. V was pared by 6 bases and J by 1 base, with 6 bases of the junction left unmatched. CDR3 length: 15 residues. In nucleotides, the CDR3 is TGTGCTAGTGGGCGGACAGGGGTTGGGAACACTGAAGCTTTCTTT. Translation: CASGRTGVGNTEAFF.

This clone occurred once. The gene calls are TRBV7-8 and TRBJ2-7; D uncertain. CDR3 length: 16 residues. Trimming cost V 2 bases and J 2 bases, with 16 bases left between them. CDR1 is SGHVS and CDR2 is FQNEAQ in the germline V gene. CDR3 sequence: CASSLYPGQATYEQYF. In DNA, the CDR3 is TGTGCCAGCAGCTTATATCCCGGGCAGGCGACCTACGAGCAGTACTTC. Looking up the rest from reference TRBV7-8 and TRBJ2-7 gives the full variable domain: GAGVSQSPRYKVAKRGQDVALRCDPISGHVSLFWYQQALGQGPEFLTYFQNEAQLDKSGLPSDRFFAERPEGSVSTLKIQRTQQEDSAVYLCASSLYPGQATYEQYFGPGTRLTVT.

The rearrangement uses TRBV11-3 and TRBJ1-1, with 11 bases identical to TRBD1. Trimming cost V 4 bases and J 1 base; bases outside gene matches: 2. CDR3 size: 15 residues. Looked up from germline, CDR1 is SGHNT and CDR2 is YENEEA. The CDR3 region is CASSSGTGGNTEAFF. For the CDR3, the DNA is TGTGCCAGCAGCTCTGGGACAGGGGGGAACACTGAAGCTTTCTTT. The variable domain in full, completed from reference TRBV11-3 and TRBJ1-1, reads EAGVVQSPRYKIIEKKQPVAFWCNPISGHNTLYWYLQNLGQGPELLIRYENEEAVDDSQLPKDRFSAERLKGVDSTLKIQPAELGDSAVYLCASSSGTGGNTEAFFGQGTRLTVV.

V and J are TRBV7-9 and TRBJ2-2; a possible D gene is TRBD1 (5 bases). The germline CDR1 and CDR2 sequences are SEHNR and FQNEAQ (reference sequence). The V and J ends lost 1 base and 3 bases respectively, with 9 bases between them. CDR3 length: 15 residues. The CDR3 DNA sequence: TGTGCCAGCAGCTTAGGGCAGGGCCACACCGGGGAGCTGTTTTTT. Translating it yields CASSLGQGHTGELFF.

In nucleotides, the CDR3 is TGTGCCAGCAGTTCTGCCCAGGAAAATCAGCCCCAGCATTTT. Its translation: CASSSAQENQPQHF. The rearrangement links TRBV6-5 to TRBJ1-5; D is undetermined. Germline V gene lookup returns CDR1 MNHEY and CDR2 SVGAGI. CDR3 size: 14 residues. Trimming took off 4 bases at V and 4 bases at J, with 11 bases between the two ends.